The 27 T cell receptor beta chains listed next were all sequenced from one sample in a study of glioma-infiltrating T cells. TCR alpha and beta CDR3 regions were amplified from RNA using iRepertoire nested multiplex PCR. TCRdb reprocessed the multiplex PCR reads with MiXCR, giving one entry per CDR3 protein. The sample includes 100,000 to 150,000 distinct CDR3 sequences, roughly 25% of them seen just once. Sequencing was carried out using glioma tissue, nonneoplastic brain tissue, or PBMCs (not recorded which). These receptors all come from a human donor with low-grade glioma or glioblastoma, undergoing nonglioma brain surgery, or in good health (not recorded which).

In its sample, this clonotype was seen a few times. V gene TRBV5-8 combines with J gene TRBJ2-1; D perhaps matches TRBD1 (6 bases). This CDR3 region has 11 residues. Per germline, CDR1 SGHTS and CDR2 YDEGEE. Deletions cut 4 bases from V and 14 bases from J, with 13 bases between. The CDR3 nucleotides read TGTGCCAGCAGCATCCGGGACAATGAGTTCTTC. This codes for CASSIRDNEFF.

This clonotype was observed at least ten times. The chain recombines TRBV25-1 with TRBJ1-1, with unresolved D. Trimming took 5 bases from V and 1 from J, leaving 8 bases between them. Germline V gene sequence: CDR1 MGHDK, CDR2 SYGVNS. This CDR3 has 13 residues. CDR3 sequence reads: CASSQTRNTEAFF. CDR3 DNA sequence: TGTGCCAGCAGTCAGACCAGGAACACTGAAGCTTTCTTT. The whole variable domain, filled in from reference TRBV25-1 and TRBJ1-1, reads EADIYQTPRYLVIGTGKKITLECSQTMGHDKMYWYQQDPGMELHLIHYSYGVNSTEKGDLSSESTVSRIRTEHFPLTLESARPSHTSQYLCASSQTRNTEAFFGQGTRLTVV.

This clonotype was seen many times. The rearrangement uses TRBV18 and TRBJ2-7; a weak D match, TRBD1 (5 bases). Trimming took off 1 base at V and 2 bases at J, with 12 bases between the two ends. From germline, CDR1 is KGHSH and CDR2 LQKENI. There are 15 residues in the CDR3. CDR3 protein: CASSPRRDQAYEQYF. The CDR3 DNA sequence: TGTGCCAGCTCACCACGCAGGGATCAGGCCTACGAGCAGTACTTC.

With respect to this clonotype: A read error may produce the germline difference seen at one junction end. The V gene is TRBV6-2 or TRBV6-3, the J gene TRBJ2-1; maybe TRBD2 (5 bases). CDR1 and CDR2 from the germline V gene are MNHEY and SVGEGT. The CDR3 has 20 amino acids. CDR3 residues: CASSHSPARTSGYSYNEQFF. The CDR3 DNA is TGTGCCAGCAGTCACTCCCCCGCTAGGACCAGCGGTTATTCCTACAATGAGCAGTTCTTC.

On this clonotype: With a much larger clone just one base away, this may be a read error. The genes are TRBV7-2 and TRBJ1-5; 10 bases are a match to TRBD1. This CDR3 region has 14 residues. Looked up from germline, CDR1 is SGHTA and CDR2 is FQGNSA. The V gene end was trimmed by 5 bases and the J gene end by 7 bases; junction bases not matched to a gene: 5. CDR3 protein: CASSAGTGVQPQHF. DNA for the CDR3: TGTGCCAGCAGCGCCGGGACAGGGGTCCAGCCCCAGCATTTT.

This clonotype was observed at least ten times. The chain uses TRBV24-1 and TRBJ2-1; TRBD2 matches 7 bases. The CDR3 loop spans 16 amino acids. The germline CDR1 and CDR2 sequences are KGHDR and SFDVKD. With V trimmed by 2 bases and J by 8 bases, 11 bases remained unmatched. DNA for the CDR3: TGTGCCACCAGTGATTCGGACGGGAGGACTCGCGATGAGCAGTTCTTC. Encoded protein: CATSDSDGRTRDEQFF.

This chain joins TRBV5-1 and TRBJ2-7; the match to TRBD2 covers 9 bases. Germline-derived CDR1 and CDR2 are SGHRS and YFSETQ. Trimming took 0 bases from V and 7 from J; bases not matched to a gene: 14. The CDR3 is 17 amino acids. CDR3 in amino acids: CASSLASVAGVALEQYF. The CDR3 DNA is TGCGCCAGCAGCTTGGCCTCGGTAGCGGGAGTGGCGTTGGAGCAGTACTTC.

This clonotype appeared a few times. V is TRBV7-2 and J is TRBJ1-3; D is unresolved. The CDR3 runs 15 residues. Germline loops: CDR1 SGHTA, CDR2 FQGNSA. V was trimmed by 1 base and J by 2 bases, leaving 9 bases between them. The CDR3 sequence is CASSLEGGTGNTIYF. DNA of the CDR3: TGTGCCAGCAGCTTAGAGGGCGGGACTGGAAACACCATATATTTT. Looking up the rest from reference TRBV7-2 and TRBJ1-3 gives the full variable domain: GAGVSQSPSNKVTEKGKDVELRCDPISGHTALYWYRQSLGQGLEFLIYFQGNSAPDKSGLPSDRFSAERTGGSVSTLTIQRTQQEDSAVYLCASSLEGGTGNTIYFGEGSWLTVV.

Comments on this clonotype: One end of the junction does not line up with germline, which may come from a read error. The CDR3 bases are TGTGCCAGCACCCTGCCAGGGGCGTTCTACGAGCAGTGCTTC. Its translation is CASTLPGAFYEQCF. V and J are TRBV6-6 and TRBJ2-7; maybe TRBD1 (6 bases). Germline V gene lookup returns CDR1 MNHNY and CDR2 SVGAGI (reference sequence). The CDR3 consists of 14 residues.

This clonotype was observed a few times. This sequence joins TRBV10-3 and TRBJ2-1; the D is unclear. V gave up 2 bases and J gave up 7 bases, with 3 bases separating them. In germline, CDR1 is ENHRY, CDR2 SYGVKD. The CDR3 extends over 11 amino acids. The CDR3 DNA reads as TGTGCCATCAGTGAGATAAATGAGCAGTTCTTC. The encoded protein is CAISEINEQFF.

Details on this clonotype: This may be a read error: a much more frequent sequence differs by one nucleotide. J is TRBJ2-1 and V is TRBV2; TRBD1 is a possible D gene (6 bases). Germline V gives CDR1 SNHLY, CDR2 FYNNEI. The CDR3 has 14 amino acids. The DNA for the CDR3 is TGTGCCAGCAGGTGGGACACGGCCAAGACTGAGCAGTCCTTC. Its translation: CASRWDTAKTEQSF.

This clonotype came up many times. For the CDR3, the DNA is TGTGCCACCTCCTTAGATATGAATACGCAGTATTTT. This translates into CATSLDMNTQYF. The chain links TRBV28 to TRBJ2-3; D remains unclear. The CDR3 consists of 12 residues. V lost 10 bases, J lost 7 bases, and 15 bases lay in between. From germline, CDR1 is MDHEN and CDR2 SYDVKM.

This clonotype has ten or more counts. Written as DNA, the CDR3 is TGTGCCAGCAACGGGAACACCGGGGAGCTGTTTTTT. As protein: CASNGNTGELFF. V and J are TRBV25-1 and TRBJ2-2, with unresolved D. CDR1 and CDR2 (germline): MGHDK, SYGVNS. With 7 bases removed from V and 1 base from J, the gap between germline ends came to 4 bases. The CDR3 is 12 residues long.

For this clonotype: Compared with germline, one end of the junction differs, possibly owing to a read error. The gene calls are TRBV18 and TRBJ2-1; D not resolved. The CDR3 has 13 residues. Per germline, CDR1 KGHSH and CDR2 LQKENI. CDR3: CASSPQTGNERFF. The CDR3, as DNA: TGTGCCAGCTCACCACAAACCGGTAATGAGCGGTTCTTC.

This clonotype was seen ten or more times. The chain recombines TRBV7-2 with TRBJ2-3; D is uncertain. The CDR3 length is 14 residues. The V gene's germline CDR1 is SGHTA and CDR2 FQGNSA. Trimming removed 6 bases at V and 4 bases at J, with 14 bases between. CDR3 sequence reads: CASSSRRVSDTQYF. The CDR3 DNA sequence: TGTGCCAGCAGTTCGCGGAGAGTCTCAGATACGCAGTATTTT.

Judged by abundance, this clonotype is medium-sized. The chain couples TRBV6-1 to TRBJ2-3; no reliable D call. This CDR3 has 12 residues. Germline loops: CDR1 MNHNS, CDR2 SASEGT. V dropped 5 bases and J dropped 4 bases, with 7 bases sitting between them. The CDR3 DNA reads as TGTGCCAGCAGTCCCGTTGCAGATACGCAGTATTTT. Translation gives CASSPVADTQYF.

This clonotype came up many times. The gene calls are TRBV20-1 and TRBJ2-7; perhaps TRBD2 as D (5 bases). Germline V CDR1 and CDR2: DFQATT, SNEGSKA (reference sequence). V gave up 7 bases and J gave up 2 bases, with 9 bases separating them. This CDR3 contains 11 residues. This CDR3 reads CSGRGTYEQYF. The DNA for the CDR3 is TGCAGTGGGCGAGGGACCTACGAGCAGTACTTC.

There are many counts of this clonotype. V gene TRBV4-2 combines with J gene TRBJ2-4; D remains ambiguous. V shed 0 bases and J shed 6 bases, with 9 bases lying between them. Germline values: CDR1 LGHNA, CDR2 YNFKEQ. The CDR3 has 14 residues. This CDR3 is CASSQDTTRNIQYF. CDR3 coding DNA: TGTGCCAGCAGCCAAGATACGACGAGAAACATTCAGTACTTC.

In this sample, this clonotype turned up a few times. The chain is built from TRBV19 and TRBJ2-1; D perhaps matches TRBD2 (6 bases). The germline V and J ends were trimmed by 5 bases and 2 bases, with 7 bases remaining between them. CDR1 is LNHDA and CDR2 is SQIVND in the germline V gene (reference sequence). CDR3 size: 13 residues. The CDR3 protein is CASSRGTYNEQFF. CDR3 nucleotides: TGTGCCAGTAGTCGCGGGACCTACAATGAGCAGTTCTTC. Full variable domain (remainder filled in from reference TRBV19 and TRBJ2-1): DGGITQSPKYLFRKEGQNVTLSCEQNLNHDAMYWYRQDPGQGLRLIYYSQIVNDFQKGDIAEGYSVSREKKESFPLTVTSAQKNPTAFYLCASSRGTYNEQFFGPGTRLTVL.

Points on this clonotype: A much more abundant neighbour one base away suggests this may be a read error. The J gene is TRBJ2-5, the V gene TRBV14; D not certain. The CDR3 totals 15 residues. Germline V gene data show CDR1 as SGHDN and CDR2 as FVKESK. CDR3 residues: CASSPLKAQQETKYF. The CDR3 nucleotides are TGTGCCAGCAGCCCCCTAAAAGCGCAACAAGAGACCAAGTACTTC.

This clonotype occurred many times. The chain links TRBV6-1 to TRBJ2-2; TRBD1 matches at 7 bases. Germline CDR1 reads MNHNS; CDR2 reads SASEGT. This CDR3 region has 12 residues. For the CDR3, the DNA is TGTCCCGGGACAGCGAACACCGGGGAGCTGTTTTTT. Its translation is CPGTANTGELFF.

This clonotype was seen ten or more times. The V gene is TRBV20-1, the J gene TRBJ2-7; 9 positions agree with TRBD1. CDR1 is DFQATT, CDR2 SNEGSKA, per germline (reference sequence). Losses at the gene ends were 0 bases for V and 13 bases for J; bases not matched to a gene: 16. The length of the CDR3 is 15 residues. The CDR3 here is CSARDWLRTGVSNYF. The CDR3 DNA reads TGCAGTGCTAGAGATTGGTTAAGGACAGGGGTGTCCAATTACTTC.

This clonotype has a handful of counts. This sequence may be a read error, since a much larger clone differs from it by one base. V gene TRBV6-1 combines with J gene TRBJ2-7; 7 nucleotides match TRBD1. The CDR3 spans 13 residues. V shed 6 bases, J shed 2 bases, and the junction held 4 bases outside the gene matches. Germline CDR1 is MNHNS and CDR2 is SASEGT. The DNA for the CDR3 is TGTGCCAGCAGCAGGGACAGCCCCTACGAGCAGTACTTC. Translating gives CASSRDSPYEQYF.

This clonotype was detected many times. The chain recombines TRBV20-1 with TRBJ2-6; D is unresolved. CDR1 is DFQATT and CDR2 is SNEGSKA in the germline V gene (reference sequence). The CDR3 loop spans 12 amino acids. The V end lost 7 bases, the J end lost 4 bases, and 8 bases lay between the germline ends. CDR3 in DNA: TGCAGTGTTGCTGGGGGGGCCAACGTCCTGACTTTC. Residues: CSVAGGANVLTF.

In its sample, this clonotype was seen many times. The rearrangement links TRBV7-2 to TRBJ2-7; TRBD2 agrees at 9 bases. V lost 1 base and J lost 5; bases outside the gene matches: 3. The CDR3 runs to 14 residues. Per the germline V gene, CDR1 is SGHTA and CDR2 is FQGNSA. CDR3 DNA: TGTGCCAGCAGCTTAGTAGCGGGAGTCAACGAGCAGTACTTC. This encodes CASSLVAGVNEQYF.

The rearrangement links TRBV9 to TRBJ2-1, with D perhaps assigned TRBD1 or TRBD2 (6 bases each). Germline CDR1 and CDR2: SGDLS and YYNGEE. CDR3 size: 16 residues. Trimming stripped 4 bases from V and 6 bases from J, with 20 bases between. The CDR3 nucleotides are TGTGCCAGCAGCCCCCGTTGGGGGGCAAGCTTCAATGAGCAGTTCTTC. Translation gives CASSPRWGASFNEQFF.

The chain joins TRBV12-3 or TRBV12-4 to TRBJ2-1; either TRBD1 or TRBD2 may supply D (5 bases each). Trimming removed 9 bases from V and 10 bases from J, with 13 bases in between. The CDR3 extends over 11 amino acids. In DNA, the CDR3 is TGTGCCAGAAGTCCGGGGCCCGAGCAGTTCTTC. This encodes CARSPGPEQFF.